This entry lists 8 T cell receptor beta chains sequenced from one sample in a study of tumor and adjacent non-tumor tissue in lung cancer. TCRbeta libraries were built with three rounds of nested PCR, modified from ARM-PCR. TCRdb recomputed calls from the multiplex PCR reads with MiXCR, one row per CDR3 protein. This sample has about 200,000 distinct CDR3 sequences, with 60% to 75% found just once. RNA was extracted from bulk tissue without any cell sorting. Input material: lung tumor tissue. The receptors derive from a man between 60 and 70 years old with non-small cell lung cancer.

Points on this clonotype: One junction end disagrees with the germline gene, perhaps due to a read error. V and J are TRBV30 and TRBJ2-2; TRBD2 matches at 9 bases. This CDR3 comprises 14 residues. CDR1 is GTSNPN and CDR2 is SVGIG in the germline V gene (reference sequence). This CDR3 reads CAWTSGMNTGEVFF. CDR3 DNA sequence: TGTGCCTGGACTAGCGGGATGAACACCGGGGAGGTGTTTTTT.

The CDR3 spells CASSLAGASSGASVLTF. CDR3 nucleotides: TGTGCCAGCAGTTTAGCGGGGGCCAGCTCTGGGGCTAGCGTCCTGACTTTC. The rearrangement joins TRBV6-5 to TRBJ2-6; TRBD2 matches at 9 bases. The CDR3 is 17 amino acids. Trimming at V came to 4 bases and at J to 12 bases, leaving 16 bases not matched to a gene. Germline assignment: CDR1 MNHEY and CDR2 SVGAGI.

A word on this clonotype: No conserved phenylalanine or tryptophan is present at the end of the CDR3, so a read error is the likely explanation. This chain joins TRBV20-1 and TRBJ1-3, with D unclear. The CDR3 contains 14 residues. In germline, CDR1 is DFQATT, CDR2 SNEGSKA (reference sequence). The V end was cut by 6 bases, the J end by 2 bases, with 14 bases between. CDR3 residues: CSASGLMAGNTIYS. The CDR3 nucleotides read TGCAGTGCAAGCGGCCTCATGGCTGGAAACACCATATATTCT.

On this clonotype itself: One junction end does not reproduce the germline sequence, and a read error may be involved. The chain combines TRBV29-1 with TRBJ2-1; D uncertain. The CDR3 spans 15 residues. CDR1 is SQVTM and CDR2 is ANQGSEA in the germline V gene. This CDR3 reads CSIVVLIQFDNEQFF. CDR3 nucleotide sequence: TGCAGCATTGTCGTGCTCATCCAGTTCGACAATGAACAGTTCTTC.

This chain links TRBV5-1 with TRBJ2-7, with 9 bases fitting TRBD2. The CDR3 is 17 amino acids. Unmatched junction bases numbered 14, after V lost 1 base and J lost 6 bases. The germline V gene encodes CDR1 SGHRS and CDR2 YFSETQ. The CDR3 DNA sequence: TGCGCCAGCAGCTTGATCTTGATGGCGGGAGGGCCCAGCGAGCAGTACTTC. Its translation: CASSLILMAGGPSEQYF.

V gene TRBV6-5 combines with J gene TRBJ2-1; 7 positions match TRBD2. In germline, CDR1 is MNHEY, CDR2 SVGAGI. With 5 bases clipped from V and 14 bases from J, the junction kept 12 bases outside the gene matches. The CDR3 contains 13 residues. The CDR3 nucleotides read TGTGCCAGCAGTAAATCTCTGGCGGGGAGGGAGTTCTTC. Translated, it gives CASSKSLAGREFF.

Comments on this clonotype: A clone one base away is much larger, so this may be a read error. This chain joins TRBV20-1 and TRBJ2-5, with 10 positions matching TRBD1. Losses at the gene ends were 7 bases for V and 5 bases for J; bases not matched to a gene: 10. This CDR3 spans 14 amino acids. Germline CDR1 and CDR2: DFQATT and SNEGSKA (reference sequence). The CDR3 region has the DNA TGCAGTGTTTCCCGACAGGGGGCCGGGGAGACCCAGTACTTC. As protein: CSVSRQGAGETQYF.

Comment on this clonotype: Mismatch with germline at one junction end may stem from a read error. The chain uses TRBV12-3 or TRBV12-4 and TRBJ2-7, with TRBD1 matching 7 bases. The CDR3 totals 14 residues. This chain's CDR3 is CTSSWVQGPYEQYF. The CDR3 region has the DNA TGTACCAGCAGCTGGGTACAGGGGCCCTACGAGCAGTACTTC.